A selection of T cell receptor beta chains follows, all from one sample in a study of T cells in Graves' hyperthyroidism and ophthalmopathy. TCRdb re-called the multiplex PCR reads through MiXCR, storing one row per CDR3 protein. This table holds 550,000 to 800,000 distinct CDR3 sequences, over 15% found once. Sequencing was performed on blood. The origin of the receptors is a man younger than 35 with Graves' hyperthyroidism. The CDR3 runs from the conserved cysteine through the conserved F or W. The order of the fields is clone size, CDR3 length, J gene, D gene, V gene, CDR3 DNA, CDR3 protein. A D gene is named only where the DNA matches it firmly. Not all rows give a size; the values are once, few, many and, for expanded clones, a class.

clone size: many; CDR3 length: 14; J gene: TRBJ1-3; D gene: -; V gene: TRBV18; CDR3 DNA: TGTGCCAGCTCACCTGACGTCTCTGGAAACACCATATATTTT; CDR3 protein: CASSPDVSGNTIYF
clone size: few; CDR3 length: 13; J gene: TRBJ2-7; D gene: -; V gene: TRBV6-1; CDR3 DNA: TGTACCAGCAGACGGGGTTTGTCCTACGAGCAGTACTTC; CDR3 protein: CTSRRGLSYEQYF
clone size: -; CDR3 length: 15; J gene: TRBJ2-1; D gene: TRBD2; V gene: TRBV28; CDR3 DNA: TGTGCCAGCAGAAAAAAAGCGACTAGCGGACAACAGCAGTTCTTC; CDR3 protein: CASRKKATSGQQQFF
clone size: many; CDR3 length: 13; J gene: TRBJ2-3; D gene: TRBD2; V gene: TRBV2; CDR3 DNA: TGTGCCAGCGGGACTATCCTCACAGATACGCAGTATTTT; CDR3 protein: CASGTILTDTQYF
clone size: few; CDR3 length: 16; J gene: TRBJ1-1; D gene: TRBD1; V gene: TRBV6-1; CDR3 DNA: TGTGCCACCAAAATCCGACAGGGGAGACCGAACACTGAAGCTTTCTTT; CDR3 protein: CATKIRQGRPNTEAFF
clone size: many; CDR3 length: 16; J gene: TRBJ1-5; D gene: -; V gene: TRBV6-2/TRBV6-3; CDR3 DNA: TGTGCCAGCGGATCGCCCCTGGGGGCGAGCAATCAGCCCCAGCATTTT; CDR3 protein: CASGSPLGASNQPQHF
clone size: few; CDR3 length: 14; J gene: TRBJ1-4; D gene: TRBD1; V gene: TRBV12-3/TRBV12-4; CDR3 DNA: TGTGCCAGCAGCCACAGGGGAACTAATGAAAAACTGTTTTTT; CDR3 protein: CASSHRGTNEKLFF
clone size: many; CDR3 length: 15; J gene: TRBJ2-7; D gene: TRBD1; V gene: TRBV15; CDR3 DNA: TGTGCCACCAGCAGACCCGGGACAGGGAGGTACGAGCAGTACTTC; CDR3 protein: CATSRPGTGRYEQYF
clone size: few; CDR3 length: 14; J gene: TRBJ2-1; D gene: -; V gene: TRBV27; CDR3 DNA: TGTGCCAGCAGTCTGTGGGGGCAATACAATGAGCAGTTCTTC; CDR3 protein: CASSLWGQYNEQFF
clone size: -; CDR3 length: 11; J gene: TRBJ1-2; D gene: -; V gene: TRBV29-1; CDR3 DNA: TGCAGCGTAATCGGTGCCTATGGCTACACCTTC; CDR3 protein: CSVIGAYGYTF
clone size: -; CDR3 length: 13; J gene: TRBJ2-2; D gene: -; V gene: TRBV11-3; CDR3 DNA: TGTGCCAGCAGCCCAGGGATGACCGGGGAGCTGTTTTTT; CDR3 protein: CASSPGMTGELFF
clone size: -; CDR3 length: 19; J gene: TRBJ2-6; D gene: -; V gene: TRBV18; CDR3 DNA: TGTGCCAGCTCACCAGGAAGGGGCGATCCCGATGTAGGGGCCAACGTCCTGACTTTC; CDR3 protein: CASSPGRGDPDVGANVLTF
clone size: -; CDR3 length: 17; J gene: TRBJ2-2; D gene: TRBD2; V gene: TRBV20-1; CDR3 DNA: TGCAGTGCTAGAGGGAGCGGCGGGAGCGTAAGCACCGGGGAGCTGTTTTTT; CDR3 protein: CSARGSGGSVSTGELFF
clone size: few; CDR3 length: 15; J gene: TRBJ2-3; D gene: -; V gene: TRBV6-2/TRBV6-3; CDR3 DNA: TGTGCCAGCACCTCCCGGGAGTTCGGAGGGCATACGCAGTATTTT; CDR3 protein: CASTSREFGGHTQYF
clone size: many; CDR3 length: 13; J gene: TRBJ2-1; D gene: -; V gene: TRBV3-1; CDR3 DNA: TGTGCCAGCAGCCCAGACATGCGGGATGAGCAGTTCTTC; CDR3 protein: CASSPDMRDEQFF
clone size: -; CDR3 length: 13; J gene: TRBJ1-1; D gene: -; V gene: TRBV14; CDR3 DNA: TGTGCCAGCAGCCACGGCCTCGGGGATGAAGCTTTCTTT; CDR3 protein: CASSHGLGDEAFF
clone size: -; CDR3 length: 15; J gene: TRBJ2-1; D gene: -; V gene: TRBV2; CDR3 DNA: TGTGCCAGCAGTGAAGCCACCAGATCCTACAATGAGCAGTTCTTC; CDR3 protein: CASSEATRSYNEQFF
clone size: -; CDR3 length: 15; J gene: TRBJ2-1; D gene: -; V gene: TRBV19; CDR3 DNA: TGTGCCAGTACGGGGACGTCTCTATGGGGTGGTGAGCAGTTCTTC; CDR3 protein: CASTGTSLWGGEQFF
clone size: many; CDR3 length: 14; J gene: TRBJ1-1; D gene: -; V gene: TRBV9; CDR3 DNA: TGTGCCAGCAGCGTAGGCCAGGCGAGAACTGAAGCTTTCTTT; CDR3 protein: CASSVGQARTEAFF
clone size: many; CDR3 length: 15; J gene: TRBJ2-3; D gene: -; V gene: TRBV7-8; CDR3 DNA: TGTGCCAGCAGCTTAGCAGGTGACGGTACAGATACGCAGTATTTT; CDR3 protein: CASSLAGDGTDTQYF
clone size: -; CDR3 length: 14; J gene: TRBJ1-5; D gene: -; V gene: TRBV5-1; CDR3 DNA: TGCGCCAGCAGCATAGGGGACGGCAATCAGCCCCAGCATTTT; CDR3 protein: CASSIGDGNQPQHF
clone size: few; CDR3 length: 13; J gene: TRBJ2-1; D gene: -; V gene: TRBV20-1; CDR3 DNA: TGCAGTGTAAAGCGGGCCTCCTACAATGAGCAGTTCTTC; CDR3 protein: CSVKRASYNEQFF
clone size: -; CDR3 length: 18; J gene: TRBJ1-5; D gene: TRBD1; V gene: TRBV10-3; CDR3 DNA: TGTGCCCCCCCGAACGAGTTAAAACAGGGGAGGTTGGTCCAGCCCCAGCATTTT; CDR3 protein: CAPPNELKQGRLVQPQHF
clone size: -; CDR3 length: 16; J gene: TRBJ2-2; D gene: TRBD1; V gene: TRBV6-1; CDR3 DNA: TGTGCCAGCATCCATCGGAAAGGGACAGGGCACGGGGAGCTGTTTTTT; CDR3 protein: CASIHRKGTGHGELFF
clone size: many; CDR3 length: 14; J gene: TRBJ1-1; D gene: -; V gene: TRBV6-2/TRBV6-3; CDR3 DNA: TGTGCCAGCAGTTACTCGCCCCATCGGACTGAAGCTTTCTTT; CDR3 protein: CASSYSPHRTEAFF
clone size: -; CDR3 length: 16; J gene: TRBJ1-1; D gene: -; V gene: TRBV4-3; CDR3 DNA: TGCGCCAGCAGCCAAGACCGGCGGGCTTCGAACACTGAAGCTTTCTTT; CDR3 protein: CASSQDRRASNTEAFF
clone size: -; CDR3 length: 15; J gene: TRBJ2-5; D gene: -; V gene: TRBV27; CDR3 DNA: TGTGCCAGCAGTTCGACGGGCCGCTACCAAGAGACCCAGTACTTC; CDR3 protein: CASSSTGRYQETQYF
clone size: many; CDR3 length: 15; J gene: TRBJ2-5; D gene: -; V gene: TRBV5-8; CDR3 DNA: TGTGCCAGCAGCTCGGAGGGACAGTCTGGGGAGACCCAGTACTTC; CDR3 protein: CASSSEGQSGETQYF